This T cell receptor beta chain is drawn from a study of T-cell memory formation after mild COVID-19 (TCRdb year 2021). Regarding the study in general: TCR sequence clusters from the two donors were found to be largely donor specific. T-cell clones expanding and contracting after mild COVID-19 in two donors were tracked by longitudinal TCRalpha and TCRbeta repertoire sequencing. Two young, previously healthy adult volunteers made up the cohort, one male and one female.

These reads were obtained on an Illumina NovaSeq 6000. cDNA libraries for TCRalpha and TCRbeta were prepared by 5'RACE using constant-segment primers, with sample barcodes and unique molecular identifiers added. Trizol reagent was used to extract RNA from every sample. Amplification of the libraries took two PCR steps, and the second step added a second sample barcode plus Illumina TruSeq adapters. Sequencing of libraries was performed on an Illumina NovaSeq with 2 x 150 bp paired-end reads. The original pipeline was this. The reads were demultiplexed and collapsed into UMI-guided consensus sequences using migec v1.2.7. Using mixcr v2.1.11, UMI consensuses were aligned to TRA and TRB V and J templates and then assembled into clonotypes. A clonotype was counted as expanded or contracted only when both edgeR and NoisET called the clonotype significant, with the noise models trained on biological replicates. For edgeR calls, the cutoffs were a false discovery rate-adjusted p below 0.01 and a log2 fold-change threshold of 1. PCA with hierarchical clustering of max-normalized trajectories of the 1000 most abundant clonotypes was used as exploratory dynamics analysis. The CD4 or CD8 phenotype of responding clones was assigned using the separately sequenced CD4+ and CD8+ repertoires. Clones were called with MiXCR by TCRdb after fastp trimmed the public reads at Q25, and only in-frame beta chains were retained. Every entry covers one CDR3 protein and lists the most common genes and DNA from its rows. TCRdb assigned the V and J calls; the authors' analysis was not used. The sample has approximately 390,000 distinct CDR3 sequences on record, 15% to 20% of them singletons. 20% to 25% of the sample is taken by the ten largest.

The research as a whole found: Whether the second-wave clones peaking on day 37 were SARS-CoV-2 specific was not confirmed. Contracting CD4+ clones appeared mostly in the CM and EM memory subsets, whereas CD8+ clones were enriched in EMRA. Only a couple of mild cases were covered in the study, and larger cohorts including severe cases with pre-infection samples were considered necessary. From day 15 to 85, contracting clones showed balanced CD4/CD8 phenotypes, whereas a second wave of clones that expanded from day 15 to 37 leaned towards CD4+. Some responding clones were detected in pre-infection memory, which suggested that pre-existing cross-reactive memory T cells had joined the SARS-CoV-2 response.

The CDR3 spans 13 residues, from the cysteine through the phenylalanine. Only CDR3 DNA remains: 39 bases, in frame from the first base. At the junction V is shortened by 3 bases and J by 8 bases, with 14 bases in between. Via the germline V gene, CDR1 is SQVTM and CDR2 ANQGSEA. Ficoll-Paque density gradient centrifugation was the method used to isolate PBMCs. This clonotype was counted a few times. Its antigen has not been determined. Qualities for individual bases were not recorded, and no much larger clone is one base off. The rearranged chain carries TRBV29-1 and TRBJ2-1; the D segment may tentatively be TRBD1 or TRBD2, each giving 6 matched bases. The TCR originated in a man between 18 and 29 years old who had mild COVID-19 (a few samples of this study predate the infection). The sample titles of this study are shuffled in the database, so cell type and time point are left out; the donor was told from shared clones. The sample taken for sequencing was PBMCs or a T cell subset sorted from them (not recorded which). The sequenced DNA is TGCAGCGTTGATCTTCCGGGGGCGGATGAGCAGTTCTTC. This is translated as CSVDLPGADEQFF.